The 5 T cell receptor beta chains in this list originate from one sample, sequenced in a study of T-cell reconstitution after alpha-beta-depleted transplantation in children. Unique molecular identifiers were incorporated during preparation of the TCRbeta library. TCRdb re-called the PCR reads with MiXCR, one entry per CDR3 protein. The sample records 250,000 to 350,000 distinct CDR3 sequences, around 25% being singletons. Sequences were derived from PBMCs, mostly from graft donor cells, sampled 180 days after TCRalphabeta/CD19-depleted stem cell transplant. The receptors come from a male patient younger than 18 who had a stem cell transplant for acute lymphoblastic leukemia, so the T cells may come from the graft donor.

This clonotype was observed many times. The CDR3 DNA reads as TGCGCCAGCAGCCAAGTGGCTAGCGCTCTTCTTCAACTATCCTACGAGCAGTACTTC. Its protein product is CASSQVASALLQLSYEQYF. The chain has TRBV4-1 and TRBJ2-7, with D possibly TRBD2 on 6 matching bases. V lost 1 base, J lost 1 base, and 23 bases lay in between. This CDR3 comprises 19 residues. Germline assignment: CDR1 MGHRA and CDR2 YSYEKL.

A few counts support this clonotype. The rearrangement links TRBV7-8 to TRBJ2-2, with TRBD1 matching 8 bases. Germline V gene lookup returns CDR1 SGHVS and CDR2 FQNEAQ. The CDR3 spans 14 residues. Germline trimming cut 5 bases from V and 5 bases from J; bases unmatched to any gene: 4. Here the CDR3 DNA reads TGTGCCAGCAGCCGGGACAGGACGACCGGGGAGCTGTTTTTT. Encoded protein: CASSRDRTTGELFF.

The chain recombines TRBV5-1 with TRBJ2-2, with D unclear. The CDR3 length is 12 residues. Germline CDR1 SGHRS, CDR2 YFSETQ. Deletions cut 0 bases from V and 8 bases from J, with 5 bases between. Here the CDR3 reads CASSLGQGELFF. The CDR3 DNA reads TGCGCCAGCAGCTTGGGTCAGGGGGAGCTGTTTTTT.

The V and J genes are TRBV24-1 and TRBJ2-1, with TRBD1 identical over 9 bases. J gave up 0 bases and V 4 bases, and 9 bases lay outside the gene matches. The germline gives CDR1 KGHDR, CDR2 SFDVKD. The CDR3 contains 18 residues. CDR3 bases: TGTGCCACCAGTGACTACACCTGGGACAGGGCCTCCTACAATGAGCAGTTCTTC. This encodes CATSDYTWDRASYNEQFF.

The gene calls are TRBV28 and TRBJ2-5; 7 bases are shared with TRBD2. V trimming: 7 bases; J trimming: 2 bases; junction bases outside the gene matches: 10. There are 15 residues in the CDR3. Per the germline V gene, CDR1 is MDHEN and CDR2 is SYDVKM. The CDR3 is CASTAWGLLQETQYF. The DNA for the CDR3 is TGTGCCAGCACCGCATGGGGACTATTACAAGAGACCCAGTACTTC.